The clone carrying this T cell receptor (beta chain) was seen a few times. This entry comes from a study of blood T cell repertoires in COVID-19. Study-level information: The United States, Italy and Spain provided the acute and convalescent COVID-19 samples.

There are 14 residues in the CDR3. Trimming stripped 7 bases from V and 2 bases from J, with 14 bases between. CDR1 is MNHNY, CDR2 SVGAGI, per germline (reference sequence). The assay was immunoSEQ multiplex PCR, and TCRdb's table has in-frame clones only and misses some. The sample contains about 130,000 clones, around 80% of which appear only once. The TCR comes from a man aged 55 to 70 who had recovered from COVID-19. This chain uses TRBV6-6 with TRBJ1-2; perhaps TRBD1 as D (5 bases). What was sequenced was peripheral blood. CDR3 residues: CASTPGSANYGYTF. The CDR3 DNA sequence: TGTGCCAGCACCCCAGGGTCGGCAAACTATGGCTACACCTTC.